This T cell receptor beta chain stems from a study of cytotoxic CD8 clonotypes in ibrutinib-treated CLL. The germline gives CDR1 MNHNS, CDR2 SASEGT. V shed 8 bases and J 2 bases; nucleotides not matched to a gene: 5. The CDR3 extends over 13 amino acids. TCRdb keeps only in-frame clones here, not all; method: immunoSEQ multiplex PCR. The repertoire includes around 140,000 clones, around 81% of them detected once, and about 7.4% sits in the top ten. The chain uses TRBV6-1 and TRBJ2-5; TRBD1 agrees at 7 bases. This material consisted of PBMCs, taken after 36 months of ibrutinib treatment. The sequence was collected from a human donor with chronic lymphocytic leukemia. The DNA for the CDR3 is TGTGCCAGCGAAGACAGGGTTCAAGAGACCCAGTACTTC. It specifies CASEDRVQETQYF.